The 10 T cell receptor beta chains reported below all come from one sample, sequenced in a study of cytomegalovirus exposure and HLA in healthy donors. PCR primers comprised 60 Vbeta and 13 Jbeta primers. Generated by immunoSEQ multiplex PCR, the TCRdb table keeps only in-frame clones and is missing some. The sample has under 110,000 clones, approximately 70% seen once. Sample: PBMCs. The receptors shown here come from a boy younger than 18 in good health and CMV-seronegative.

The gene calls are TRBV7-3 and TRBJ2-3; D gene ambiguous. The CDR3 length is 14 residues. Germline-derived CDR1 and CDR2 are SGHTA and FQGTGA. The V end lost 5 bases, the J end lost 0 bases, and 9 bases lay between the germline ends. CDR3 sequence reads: CASSPLGSTDTQYF. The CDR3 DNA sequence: TGTGCCAGCAGCCCCCTAGGCAGCACAGATACGCAGTATTTT.

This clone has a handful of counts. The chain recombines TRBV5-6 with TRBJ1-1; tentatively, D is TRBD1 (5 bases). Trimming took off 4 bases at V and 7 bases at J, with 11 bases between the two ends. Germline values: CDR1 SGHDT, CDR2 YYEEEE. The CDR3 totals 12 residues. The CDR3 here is CASSENRFEAFF. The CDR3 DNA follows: TGTGCCAGCAGCGAGAACAGGTTTGAAGCTTTCTTT.

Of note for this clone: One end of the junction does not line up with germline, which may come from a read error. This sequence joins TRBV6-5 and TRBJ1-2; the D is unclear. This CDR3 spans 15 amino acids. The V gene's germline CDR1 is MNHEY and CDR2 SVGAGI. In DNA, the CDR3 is TGTGCCGGCAGCCGCGAGAGTGGAATAAGCGTTGGCTACACCTTC. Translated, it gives CAGSRESGISVGYTF.

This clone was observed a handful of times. The CDR3 region has the DNA TGTGCCAGCAGCTCTAGACAGGGAAGTACTGAAGCTTTCTTT. Translating gives CASSSRQGSTEAFF. The chain recombines TRBV6-5 with TRBJ1-1; TRBD1 aligns across 7 bases. V was pared by 6 bases and J by 5 bases, with 9 bases of the junction left unmatched. The CDR3 covers 14 residues. The germline CDR1 and CDR2 sequences are MNHEY and SVGAGI.

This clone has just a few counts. As DNA, the CDR3 is TGTGCCAGCAGTGACGGGACTAGCGGGAGCACAGATACGCAGTATTTT. Protein sequence: CASSDGTSGSTDTQYF. The chain carries TRBV6-4 and TRBJ2-3; 12 bases agree with TRBD2. Trimming removed 2 bases from V and 0 bases from J; junction bases left unmatched: 0. CDR1 and CDR2 from the germline V gene are MRHNA and SNTAGT. The CDR3 totals 16 residues.

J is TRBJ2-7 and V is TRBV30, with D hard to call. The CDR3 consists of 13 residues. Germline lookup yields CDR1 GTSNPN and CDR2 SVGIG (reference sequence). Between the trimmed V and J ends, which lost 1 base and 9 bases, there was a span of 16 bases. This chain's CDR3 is CAWSASAGPGQYF. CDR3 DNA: TGTGCCTGGAGTGCCTCCGCCGGTCCCGGGCAGTACTTC. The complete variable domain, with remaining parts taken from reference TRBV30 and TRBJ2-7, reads SQTIHQWPATLVQPVGSPLSLECTVEGTSNPNLYWYRQAAGRGLQLLFYSVGIGQISSEVPQNLSASRPQDRQFILSSKKLLLSDSGFYLCAWSASAGPGQYFGPGTRLTVT.

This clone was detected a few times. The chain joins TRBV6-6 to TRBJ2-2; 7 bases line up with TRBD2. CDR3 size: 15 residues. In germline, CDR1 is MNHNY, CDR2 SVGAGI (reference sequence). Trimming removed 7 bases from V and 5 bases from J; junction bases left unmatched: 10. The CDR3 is CASNVLREKTGELFF. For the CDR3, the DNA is TGTGCCAGCAATGTCTTGCGGGAGAAAACCGGGGAGCTGTTTTTT.

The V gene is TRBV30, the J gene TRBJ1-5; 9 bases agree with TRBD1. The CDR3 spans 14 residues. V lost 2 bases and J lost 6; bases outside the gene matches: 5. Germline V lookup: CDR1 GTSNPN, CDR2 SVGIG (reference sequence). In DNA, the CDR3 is TGTGCCTGGAGTCCGGGACAGGGAGGTCAGCCCCAGCATTTT. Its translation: CAWSPGQGGQPQHF.

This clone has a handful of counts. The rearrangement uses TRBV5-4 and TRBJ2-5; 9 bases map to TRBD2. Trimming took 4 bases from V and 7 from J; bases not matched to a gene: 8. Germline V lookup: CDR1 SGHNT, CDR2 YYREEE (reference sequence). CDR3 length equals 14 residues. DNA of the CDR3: TGTGCCAGCAGCGAAAGCGGGGGGCGAGGGACCCAGTACTTC. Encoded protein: CASSESGGRGTQYF.

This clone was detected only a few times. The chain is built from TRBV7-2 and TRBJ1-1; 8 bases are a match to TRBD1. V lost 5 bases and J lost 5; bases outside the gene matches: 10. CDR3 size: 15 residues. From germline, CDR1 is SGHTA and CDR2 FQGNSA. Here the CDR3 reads CASSPRQGRDTEAFF. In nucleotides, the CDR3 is TGTGCCAGCAGCCCCAGACAGGGGAGGGATACTGAAGCTTTCTTT.